This is a list of T cell receptor beta chains from one sample in a study of blood T cell repertoires in COVID-19. Assay: immunoSEQ multiplex PCR; the TCRdb copy retains only in-frame clones and omits some. The repertoire holds roughly 250,000 clones, with 82% as singletons. Material: peripheral blood. These receptor sequences come from a woman older than 75 with active or convalescent COVID-19. The conserved cysteine and the conserved F or W are not part of the CDR3 here. A clone size is listed for some rows: how often the clone was seen (once, few, many), or a class if it is expanded.

J: TRBJ1-1
size: NA
V: TRBV6-5
CDR3: ASSYSGGDTEAF

J: TRBJ2-4
size: NA
V: TRBV25-1
CDR3: ASSELGEVNIQY

J: TRBJ1-1
size: NA
V: TRBV7-2
CDR3: ASSLAGGGNEAF

J: TRBJ1-1
size: NA
V: TRBV6-6
CDR3: ASSYSGANTEAF

J: TRBJ2-3
size: NA
V: TRBV2
CDR3: ASSAGGRDTQY

J: TRBJ1-2
size: few
V: TRBV3-1/TRBV3-2
CDR3: ASSQRTEPNYGYT

J: TRBJ2-1
size: NA
V: TRBV5-6
CDR3: ASRWTSGGAGSYNEQF

J: TRBJ2-1
size: NA
V: TRBV28
CDR3: ASRPSGGSSYNEQF

J: TRBJ1-3
size: NA
V: TRBV10-3
CDR3: AISVSYSSGNTIY

J: TRBJ1-1
size: NA
V: TRBV2
CDR3: ASSETGGTEAF

J: TRBJ1-6
size: NA
V: TRBV20-1
CDR3: SASPSGFNSPLH

J: TRBJ2-3
size: NA
V: TRBV19
CDR3: ASSRLGTDTQY

J: TRBJ2-3
size: NA
V: TRBV6-5
CDR3: ATCWGGTDTQY

J: TRBJ1-1
size: NA
V: TRBV27
CDR3: ASSTDRGLAGAF

J: TRBJ2-1
size: once
V: TRBV7-2
CDR3: ASSLATGNNEQF

J: TRBJ1-2
size: once
V: TRBV2
CDR3: ASSRGQVRSYGYT

J: TRBJ2-5
size: NA
V: TRBV15
CDR3: ATSRDGRFQETQY

J: TRBJ2-2
size: NA
V: TRBV3-1/TRBV3-2
CDR3: ASSQGGAFPGLAGGVGELF

J: TRBJ2-7
size: few
V: TRBV5-4
CDR3: ASSWDRGYEQY

J: TRBJ2-5
size: NA
V: TRBV7-9
CDR3: ASSPLNREEETQY

J: TRBJ2-1
size: NA
V: TRBV9
CDR3: ASSYEGGYNEQF

J: TRBJ2-7
size: NA
V: TRBV5-6
CDR3: ASSLTGQGVQQY

J: TRBJ2-3
size: NA
V: TRBV6-4
CDR3: ASSDSSGGADTQY